This T cell receptor (beta chain) comes out of a study of PD-L1 blockade in urothelial cancer. About the study: At 6 weeks and at 3 weeks (second dose) after treatment start, blood was analyzed.

Sequenced by immunoSEQ multiplex PCR; TCRdb stores in-frame clones only, minus some. The data show 57,000 or so clones, around 80% seen once. A total of 1 to 8 samples per patient were collected pretreatment and on-treatment. CDR1 is LNHDA and CDR2 is SQIVND in the germline V gene (reference sequence). Trimming pared 9 bases from V and 3 bases from J, leaving 14 bases between. The CDR3 extends over 14 amino acids. The chain carries TRBV19 and TRBJ2-2, with a tentative D call TRBD1 (6 bases). The source material was PBMCs, sampled around atezolizumab (anti-PD-L1) treatment. The sequence came from an older man with urothelial cancer. Here the CDR3 reads CASRGRTDTGELFF. The CDR3 DNA reads as TGTGCCAGCAGGGGCAGGACGGACACCGGGGAGCTGTTTTTT. Full variable domain (missing parts from reference TRBV19 and TRBJ2-2): DGGITQSPKYLFRKEGQNVTLSCEQNLNHDAMYWYRQDPGQGLRLIYYSQIVNDFQKGDIAEGYSVSREKKESFPLTVTSAQKNPTAFYLCASRGRTDTGELFFGEGSRLTVL.